Listed here are 6 T cell receptor beta chains from one sample, sequenced in a study of blood T cell repertoires in COVID-19. Some clones are missing from TCRdb's copy, which holds only in-frame ones; the method was immunoSEQ multiplex PCR. The sample carries approximately 500,000 clones, roughly 89% recorded once. Sequenced material: peripheral blood. The receptors here all came from a woman aged 50 to 60 with COVID-19, enrolled during active disease.

The V and J genes are TRBV2 and TRBJ2-7; TRBD1 matches at 10 bases. The CDR3 has 13 residues. Trimming cost V 6 bases and J 5 bases; bases outside gene matches: 4. From germline, CDR1 is SNHLY and CDR2 FYNNEI. The CDR3 loop is CASSPGTGDEQYF. The CDR3 nucleotides read TGTGCCAGCAGCCCAGGGACAGGGGACGAGCAGTACTTC.

The chain links TRBV11-2 to TRBJ1-6; D is uncertain. CDR3 length: 16 amino acids. With 2 bases removed from V and 16 bases from J, the gap between germline ends came to 24 bases. Per the germline V gene, CDR1 is SGHAT and CDR2 is FQNNGV. The CDR3 region is CASSLNLIAGQTTLHF. The CDR3 nucleotides are TGTGCCAGCAGCTTAAATTTGATCGCAGGTCAGACCACGCTCCACTTT.

The gene calls are TRBV18 and TRBJ1-1; tentatively, D is TRBD1 (5 bases). The V end was cut by 3 bases, the J end by 1 base, with 15 bases between. This CDR3 region has 16 residues. The germline V gene has CDR1 KGHSH and CDR2 LQKENI. In DNA, the CDR3 is TGTGCCAGCTCACCCCCTTATCAGGGTGGGAACACTGAAGCTTTCTTT. Encoded protein: CASSPPYQGGNTEAFF.

The genes are TRBV12-3 or TRBV12-4 and TRBJ2-5; D gene uncertain. Trimming took 5 bases from V and 7 from J, leaving 11 bases between them. The CDR3 totals 12 residues. The CDR3 nucleotides are TGTGCCAGCAGTCGAGACCGAGGGACCCAGTACTTC. Its translation: CASSRDRGTQYF.

V usage is TRBV28 and J usage is TRBJ1-1, with D possibly being TRBD1 (6 bases). Trimming stripped 3 bases from V and 6 bases from J, with 14 bases between. The CDR3 has 14 amino acids. CDR1 is MDHEN and CDR2 is SYDVKM in the germline V gene. The DNA for the CDR3 is TGTGCCAGCAGTTTTCCAGGGGAGGGGGCTGAAGCTTTCTTT. It specifies CASSFPGEGAEAFF. Together with reference TRBV28 and TRBJ1-1, the CDR3 gives the full variable domain: DVKVTQSSRYLVKRTGEKVFLECVQDMDHENMFWYRQDPGLGLRLIYFSYDVKMKEKGDIPEGYSVSREKKERFSLILESASTNQTSMYLCASSFPGEGAEAFFGQGTRLTVV.

This clone was seen a few times. This chain joins TRBV30 and TRBJ1-6; D might be TRBD1 (5 bases). The CDR3 spans 11 residues. Germline V gene sequence: CDR1 GTSNPN, CDR2 SVGIG (reference sequence). V was pared by 1 base and J by 10 bases, with 5 bases between. In DNA form, the CDR3 reads TGTGCCTGGAGTGGGGGCTCACCCCTCCACTTT. Residues: CAWSGGSPLHF.